Each of the 9 T cell receptor beta chains below was sequenced from the same sample in a study of blood T cell repertoires in COVID-19. Sequencing was performed with immunoSEQ multiplex PCR; in TCRdb, only in-frame clones are kept and a portion is missing. There are around 280,000 clones in the sample; roughly 89% occur only once, and under 7% lies in the top ten. Sequencing was carried out using PBMCs or T cells enriched from blood (not recorded which). The receptors were gathered from a woman aged 35 to 49 who had recovered from COVID-19.

The genes are TRBV28 and TRBJ1-4; D may be TRBD1 (5 bases). The CDR3 is 15 residues long. Per the germline V gene, CDR1 is MDHEN and CDR2 is SYDVKM. V was trimmed by 4 bases and J by 8 bases, leaving 17 bases between them. The CDR3 loop is CASSSSGGVKEKLFF. For the CDR3, the DNA is TGTGCCAGCAGTTCCTCTGGGGGGGTGAAAGAAAAACTGTTTTTT. Looking up the rest from reference TRBV28 and TRBJ1-4 gives the full variable domain: DVKVTQSSRYLVKRTGEKVFLECVQDMDHENMFWYRQDPGLGLRLIYFSYDVKMKEKGDIPEGYSVSREKKERFSLILESASTNQTSMYLCASSSSGGVKEKLFFGSGTQLSVL.

V usage is TRBV30 and J usage is TRBJ2-5, with D uncertain. The CDR3 length is 13 residues. Trimming took off 0 bases at V and 0 bases at J, with 5 bases between the two ends. Germline assignment: CDR1 GTSNPN and CDR2 SVGIG (reference sequence). DNA for the CDR3: TGTGCCTGGAGTGTCTTGTACCAAGAGACCCAGTACTTC. This codes for CAWSVLYQETQYF.

This clone was seen just once. The rearrangement joins TRBV21-1 to TRBJ2-6; the D call TRBD2 from the table was never checked on the DNA. TRBV21-1 is a pseudogene. CDR3 size: 15 residues. The CDR3 coding sequence is TGTGCCAGCAGCAAAAGGCGGTACGGGGCCAACGTCCTGACTTTC. Translated, it gives CASSKRRYGANVLTF.

The chain combines TRBV13 with TRBJ2-3, with 7 nucleotides matching TRBD1. Unmatched junction bases numbered 5, after V lost 11 bases and J lost 0 bases. CDR3 length: 13 residues. The V gene's germline CDR1 is PRHDT and CDR2 FYEKMQ (reference sequence). CDR3 in DNA: TGTGCCTCGAAGGGGGCTAGCACAGATACGCAGTATTTT. Protein sequence: CASKGASTDTQYF.

The chain employs TRBV5-6 and TRBJ2-6; D is ambiguous. From germline, CDR1 is SGHDT and CDR2 YYEEEE. V dropped 4 bases and J dropped 3 bases, with 8 bases sitting between them. The length of the CDR3 is 14 residues. CDR3 in DNA: TGTGCCAGCAGCCCCTATTATGGGGCCAACGTCCTGACTTTC. Protein sequence: CASSPYYGANVLTF. Full variable domain (outside the CDR3, taken from reference TRBV5-6 and TRBJ2-6): DAGVTQSPTHLIKTRGQQVTLRCSPKSGHDTVSWYQQALGQGPQFIFQYYEEEERQRGNFPDRFSGHQFPNYSSELNVNALLLGDSALYLCASSPYYGANVLTFGAGSRLTVL.

J is TRBJ1-2 and V is TRBV5-4, with TRBD1 as a possible D gene (5 bases). The CDR3 has 13 residues. The germline V gene encodes CDR1 SGHNT and CDR2 YYREEE (reference sequence). Trimming shortened V by 0 bases and J by 10 bases, and 13 bases separated the two germline ends. CDR3 amino acids: CASSLGQSGVYTF. CDR3 bases: TGTGCCAGCAGCTTGGGGCAGTCGGGGGTCTACACCTTC. Complete variable domain (other parts from reference TRBV5-4 and TRBJ1-2): ETGVTQSPTHLIKTRGQQVTLRCSSQSGHNTVSWYQQALGQGPQFIFQYYREEENGRGNFPPRFSGLQFPNYSSELNVNALELDDSALYLCASSLGQSGVYTFGSGTRLTVV.

CDR3 sequence reads: CAISESQPTNTEAFF. CDR3 bases: TGTGCCATCAGTGAGTCGCAACCTACGAACACTGAAGCTTTCTTT. The J gene is TRBJ1-1, the V gene TRBV10-3; no clear D gene. There are 15 residues in the CDR3. Germline V CDR1 and CDR2: ENHRY, SYGVKD. Trimming took off 0 bases at V and 1 base at J, with 9 bases between the two ends.

The rearrangement joins TRBV11-2 to TRBJ1-6, with D unclear. The CDR3 is 13 residues long. CDR1 and CDR2 from the germline V gene are SGHAT and FQNNGV. Trimming cost V 3 bases and J 10 bases, with 10 bases left between them. The CDR3: CASSLLDRSPLHF. CDR3 in DNA: TGTGCCAGCAGCTTGCTAGATAGATCACCCCTCCACTTT.

The chain links TRBV5-5 to TRBJ1-5; 9 bases are a match to TRBD1. Germline CDR1 and CDR2: SGHKS and YYEKEE (reference sequence). The CDR3 totals 14 residues. J lost 6 bases, V lost 3 bases, and 4 bases had no gene match. CDR3 residues: CASSWDRAGQPQHF. CDR3 nucleotides: TGTGCCAGCAGCTGGGACAGGGCGGGTCAGCCCCAGCATTTT.